A single T cell receptor beta chain is shown here with its context. This record belongs to a study of cytomegalovirus exposure and HLA in healthy donors. Trimming took 4 bases from V and 8 from J, leaving 20 bases between them. Germline CDR1 SGHTA, CDR2 FQGNSA. The length of the CDR3 is 16 residues. Sequenced by immunoSEQ multiplex PCR; TCRdb stores in-frame clones only, minus some. This table holds approximately 170,000 clones, 85% found once. Sequencing used PBMCs. This rearrangement joins TRBV7-2 to TRBJ1-4; possible D gene TRBD1, 6 bases. This clonotype originated in a man aged 18 to 35 in good health and CMV-seropositive. The CDR3 DNA reads as TGTGCCAGCAGCTCCAGGAGGGGGGGGCCTTGGGAAAAACTGTTTTTT. This encodes CASSSRRGGPWEKLFF. Variable domain in full (rest from reference TRBV7-2 and TRBJ1-4): GAGVSQSPSNKVTEKGKDVELRCDPISGHTALYWYRQSLGQGLEFLIYFQGNSAPDKSGLPSDRFSAERTGGSVSTLTIQRTQQEDSAVYLCASSSRRGGPWEKLFFGSGTQLSVL.